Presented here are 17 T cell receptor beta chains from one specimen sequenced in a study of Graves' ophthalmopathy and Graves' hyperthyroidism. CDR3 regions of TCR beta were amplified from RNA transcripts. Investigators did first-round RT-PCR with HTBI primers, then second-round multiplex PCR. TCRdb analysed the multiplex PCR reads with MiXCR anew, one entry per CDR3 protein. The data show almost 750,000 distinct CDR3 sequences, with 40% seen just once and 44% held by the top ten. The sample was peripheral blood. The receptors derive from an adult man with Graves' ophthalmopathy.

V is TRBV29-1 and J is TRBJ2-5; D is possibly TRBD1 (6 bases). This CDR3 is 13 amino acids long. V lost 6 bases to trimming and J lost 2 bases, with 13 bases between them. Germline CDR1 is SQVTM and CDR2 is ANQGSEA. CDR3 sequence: CSVEWGPQETQYF. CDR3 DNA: TGCAGCGTAGAATGGGGGCCGCAAGAGACCCAGTACTTC.

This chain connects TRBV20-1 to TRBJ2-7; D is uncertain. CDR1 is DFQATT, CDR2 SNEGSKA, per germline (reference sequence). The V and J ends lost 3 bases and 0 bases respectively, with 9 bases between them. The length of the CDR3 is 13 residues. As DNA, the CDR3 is TGCAGTGCTAGTTTTCTCTACTCCTACGAGCAGTACTTC. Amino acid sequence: CSASFLYSYEQYF.

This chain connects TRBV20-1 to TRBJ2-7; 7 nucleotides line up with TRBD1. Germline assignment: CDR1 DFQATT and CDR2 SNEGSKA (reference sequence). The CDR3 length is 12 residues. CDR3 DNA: TGCAGCCCTTCAGGGGGCTCCTACGAGCAGTACTTC. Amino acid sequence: CSPSGGSYEQYF.

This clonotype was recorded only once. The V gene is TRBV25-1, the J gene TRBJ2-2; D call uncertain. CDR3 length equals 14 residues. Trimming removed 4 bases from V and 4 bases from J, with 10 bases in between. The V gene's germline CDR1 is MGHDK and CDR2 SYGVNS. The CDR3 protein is CASSGGFGTGELFF. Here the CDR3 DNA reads TGTGCCAGCAGTGGCGGCTTCGGCACCGGGGAGCTGTTTTTT.

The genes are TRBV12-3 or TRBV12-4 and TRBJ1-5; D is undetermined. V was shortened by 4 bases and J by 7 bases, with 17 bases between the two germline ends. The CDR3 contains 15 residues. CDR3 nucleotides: TGTGCCAGCAGTTCGCAACAGAGGGCCGGACAGCCCCAGCATTTT. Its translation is CASSSQQRAGQPQHF.

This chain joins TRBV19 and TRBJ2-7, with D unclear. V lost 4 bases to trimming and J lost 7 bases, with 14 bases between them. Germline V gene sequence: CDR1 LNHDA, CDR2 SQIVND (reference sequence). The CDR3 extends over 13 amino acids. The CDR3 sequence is CASSTAAVGEQYF. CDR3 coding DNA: TGTGCCAGTAGTACCGCCGCTGTGGGGGAGCAGTACTTC.

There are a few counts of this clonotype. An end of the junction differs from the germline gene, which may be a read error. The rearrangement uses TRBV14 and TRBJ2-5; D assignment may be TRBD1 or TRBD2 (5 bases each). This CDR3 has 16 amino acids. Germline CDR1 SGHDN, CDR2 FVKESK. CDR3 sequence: CASSKEVRGAQETQYF. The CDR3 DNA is TGTGCCAGCAGCAAAGAGGTCCGGGGCGCGCAAGAGACCCAGTACTTC.

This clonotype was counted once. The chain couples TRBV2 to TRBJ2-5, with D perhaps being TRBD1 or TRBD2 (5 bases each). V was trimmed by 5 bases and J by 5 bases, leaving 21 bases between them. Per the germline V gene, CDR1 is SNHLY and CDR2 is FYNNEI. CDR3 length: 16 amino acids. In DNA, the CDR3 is TGTGCCAGCAGTTACTCGAGGGTCGCGTCAGGGGAGACCCAGTACTTC. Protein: CASSYSRVASGETQYF.

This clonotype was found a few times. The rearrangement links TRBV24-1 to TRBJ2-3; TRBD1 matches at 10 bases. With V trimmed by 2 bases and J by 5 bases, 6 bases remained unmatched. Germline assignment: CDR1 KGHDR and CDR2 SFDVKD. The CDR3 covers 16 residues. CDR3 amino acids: CATSDSSGTGVDTQYF. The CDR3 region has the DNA TGTGCCACCAGTGATTCGTCCGGGACAGGGGTAGATACGCAGTATTTT.

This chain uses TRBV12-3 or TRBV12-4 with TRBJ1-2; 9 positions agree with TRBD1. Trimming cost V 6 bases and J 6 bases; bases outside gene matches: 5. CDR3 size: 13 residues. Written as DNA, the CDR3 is TGTGCCAGCAGCTCTACAGGGGGCAATGGCTACACCTTC. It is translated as CASSSTGGNGYTF.

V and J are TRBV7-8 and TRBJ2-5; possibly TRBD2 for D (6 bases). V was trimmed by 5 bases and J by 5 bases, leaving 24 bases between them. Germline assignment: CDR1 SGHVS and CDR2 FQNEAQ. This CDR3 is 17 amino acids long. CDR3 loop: CASSPEMGSGGYETQYF. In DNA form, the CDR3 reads TGTGCCAGCAGCCCTGAAATGGGCTCTGGGGGGTATGAGACCCAGTACTTC.

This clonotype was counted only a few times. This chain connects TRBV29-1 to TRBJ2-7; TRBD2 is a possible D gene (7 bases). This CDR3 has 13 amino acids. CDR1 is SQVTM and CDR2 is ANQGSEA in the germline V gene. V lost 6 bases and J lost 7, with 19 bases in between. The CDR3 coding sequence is TGCAGCGTGGACGGAGCAAGGGGGGGTGAGCAGTACTTC. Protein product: CSVDGARGGEQYF.

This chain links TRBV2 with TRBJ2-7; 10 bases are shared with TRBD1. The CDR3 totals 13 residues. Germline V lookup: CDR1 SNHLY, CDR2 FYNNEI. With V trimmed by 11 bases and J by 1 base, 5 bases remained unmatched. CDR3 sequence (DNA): TGTGCCGTCCGGGACAGGGGATCCTACGAGCAGTACTTC. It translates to CAVRDRGSYEQYF.

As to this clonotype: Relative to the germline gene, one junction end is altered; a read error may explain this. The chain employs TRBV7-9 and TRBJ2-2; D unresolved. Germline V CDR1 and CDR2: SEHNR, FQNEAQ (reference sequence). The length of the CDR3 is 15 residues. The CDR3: CASSPLWRNTGELFF. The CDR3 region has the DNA TGTGCTAGCAGCCCGCTGTGGAGGAACACCGGGGAGCTGTTTTTT.

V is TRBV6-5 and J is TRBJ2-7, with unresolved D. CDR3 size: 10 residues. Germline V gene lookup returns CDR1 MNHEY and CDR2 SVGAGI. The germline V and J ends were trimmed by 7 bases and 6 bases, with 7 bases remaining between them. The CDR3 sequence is CASNHGEQYF. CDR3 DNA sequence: TGTGCCAGCAACCATGGCGAGCAGTACTTC.

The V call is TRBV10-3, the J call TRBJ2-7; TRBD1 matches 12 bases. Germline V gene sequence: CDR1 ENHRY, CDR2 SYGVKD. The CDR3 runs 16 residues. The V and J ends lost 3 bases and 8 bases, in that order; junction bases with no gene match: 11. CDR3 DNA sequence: TGTGCCATCAGTGACGGGACAGGGGGCCTGTGGACCCAGCAGTACTTC. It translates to CAISDGTGGLWTQQYF.

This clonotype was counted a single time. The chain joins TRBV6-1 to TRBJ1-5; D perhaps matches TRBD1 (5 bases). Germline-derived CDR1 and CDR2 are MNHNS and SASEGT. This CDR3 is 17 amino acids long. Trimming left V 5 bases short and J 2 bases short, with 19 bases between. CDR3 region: CASSPGPGGKGNQPQHF. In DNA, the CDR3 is TGTGCCAGCAGTCCTGGGCCCGGGGGGAAGGGCAATCAGCCCCAGCATTTT.